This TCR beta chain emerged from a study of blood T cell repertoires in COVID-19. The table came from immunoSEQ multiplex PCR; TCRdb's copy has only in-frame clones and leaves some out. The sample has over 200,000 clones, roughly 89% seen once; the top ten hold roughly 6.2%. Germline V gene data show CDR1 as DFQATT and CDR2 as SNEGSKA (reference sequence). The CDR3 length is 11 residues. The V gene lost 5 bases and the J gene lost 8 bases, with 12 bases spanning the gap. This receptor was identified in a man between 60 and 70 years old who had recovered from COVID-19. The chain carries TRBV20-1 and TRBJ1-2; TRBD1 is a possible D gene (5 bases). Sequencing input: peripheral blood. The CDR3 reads CSAGQGGGYTF. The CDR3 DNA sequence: TGCAGTGCTGGGCAGGGTGGGGGCTACACCTTC.